This T cell receptor (beta chain) was captured by sequencing in a study of control samples from healthy donors and cancer patients. Some clones are missing from TCRdb's copy, which holds only in-frame ones; the method was immunoSEQ multiplex PCR. The table lists some 99,000 clones, about nine tenths of them singletons. The sequence was obtained from a human donor in good health. The donor label of this sample is uncertain. The sequenced sample was blood.

CDR3 sequence: CASSEHPGQGSSEQFF. The CDR3 region has the DNA TGTGCCAGCAGTGAACATCCGGGACAGGGATCGTCTGAGCAGTTCTTC. This sequence joins TRBV6-4 and TRBJ2-1, with 9 positions matching TRBD1. The CDR3 totals 16 residues. CDR1 is MRHNA and CDR2 is SNTAGT in the germline V gene. The J segment lost 9 bases and the V segment lost 3 bases, leaving 12 bases of the junction unmatched.